Listed below are T cell receptor beta chains from one sample, sequenced in a study of blood T cell repertoires in COVID-19. Some clones are missing from TCRdb's copy, which holds only in-frame ones; the method was immunoSEQ multiplex PCR. The table includes about 300,000 clones, around 86% detected once. Sequenced material: PBMCs or T cells enriched from blood (not recorded which). The receptors here all came from a woman aged 35 to 49 who had recovered from COVID-19. CDR3s include the opening cysteine and the closing phenylalanine or tryptophan. Fields, in order: V gene, D gene, J gene, clone size, CDR3 protein, CDR3 DNA. The D gene is left open where the match is weak. Clone size is not always given. Where it is, it says once, few, many or a class for expanded clones.

v_call: TRBV7-9; d_call: TRBD1; j_call: TRBJ2-1; clone_size: NA; cdr3_aa: CASSFTGGPNNEQFF; cdr3_nt: TGTGCCAGCAGCTTTACAGGGGGGCCGAACAATGAGCAGTTCTTC
v_call: TRBV27; d_call: TRBD1; j_call: TRBJ1-4; clone_size: NA; cdr3_aa: CASSLFSRTGRVNEKLFF; cdr3_nt: TGTGCCAGCAGTTTATTCAGTAGGACAGGGCGAGTCAATGAAAAACTGTTTTTT
v_call: TRBV11-1; d_call: NA; j_call: TRBJ1-2; clone_size: few; cdr3_aa: CASSLGSGDTYGYTF; cdr3_nt: TGTGCCAGCAGCTTAGGATCAGGGGATACCTATGGCTACACCTTC
v_call: TRBV3-1/TRBV3-2; d_call: NA; j_call: TRBJ1-1; clone_size: NA; cdr3_aa: CASSSQNNGKAFF; cdr3_nt: TGTGCCAGCAGCTCGCAAAATAACGGTAAAGCTTTCTTT
v_call: TRBV12-3/TRBV12-4; d_call: TRBD1; j_call: TRBJ1-1; clone_size: few; cdr3_aa: CASSSGQGSEAFF; cdr3_nt: TGTGCCAGCAGTTCGGGACAGGGGTCTGAAGCTTTCTTT
v_call: TRBV5-1; d_call: TRBD1; j_call: TRBJ2-7; clone_size: NA; cdr3_aa: CASSPWTGGSYEQYF; cdr3_nt: TGCGCCAGCTCCCCCTGGACAGGGGGCTCCTACGAGCAGTACTTC
v_call: TRBV6-5; d_call: TRBD2; j_call: TRBJ2-5; clone_size: few; cdr3_aa: CASKIGEGTQYF; cdr3_nt: TGTGCCAGCAAAATTGGGGAGGGGACCCAGTACTTC
v_call: TRBV2; d_call: NA; j_call: TRBJ2-5; clone_size: NA; cdr3_aa: CASSAPGGRQETQYF; cdr3_nt: TGTGCCAGCAGCGCCCCTGGAGGCCGTCAAGAGACCCAGTACTTC
v_call: TRBV9; d_call: NA; j_call: TRBJ1-1; clone_size: NA; cdr3_aa: CASSVGAGNTEAFF; cdr3_nt: TGTGCCAGCAGCGTAGGCGCAGGCAACACTGAAGCTTTCTTT
v_call: TRBV5-4; d_call: TRBD1; j_call: TRBJ1-1; clone_size: NA; cdr3_aa: CASSKGQGGTEAFF; cdr3_nt: TGTGCCAGCAGCAAGGGACAGGGAGGAACTGAAGCTTTCTTT
v_call: TRBV3-1/TRBV3-2; d_call: TRBD1; j_call: TRBJ2-7; clone_size: NA; cdr3_aa: CASSGPGQGTYEQYF; cdr3_nt: TGTGCCAGCAGCGGACCGGGACAGGGAACCTACGAGCAGTACTTC
v_call: TRBV3-1/TRBV3-2; d_call: NA; j_call: TRBJ2-1; clone_size: NA; cdr3_aa: CASSRQVGTEQFF; cdr3_nt: TGTGCCAGCAGCCGACAGGTGGGGACTGAGCAGTTCTTC
v_call: TRBV30; d_call: NA; j_call: TRBJ1-1; clone_size: NA; cdr3_aa: CAWSVREAKAFF; cdr3_nt: TGTGCCTGGAGTGTACGGGAGGCAAAAGCTTTCTTT
v_call: TRBV19; d_call: NA; j_call: TRBJ2-7; clone_size: NA; cdr3_aa: CASSPRTPSYEQYF; cdr3_nt: TGTGCCAGTAGTCCCCGGACACCTTCCTACGAGCAGTACTTC
v_call: TRBV18; d_call: NA; j_call: TRBJ2-7; clone_size: NA; cdr3_aa: CASSPDRGADEQYF; cdr3_nt: TGTGCCAGCTCACCGGATCGGGGGGCGGACGAGCAGTACTTC
v_call: TRBV30; d_call: TRBD2; j_call: TRBJ2-5; clone_size: NA; cdr3_aa: CAYRLAGNQETQYF; cdr3_nt: TGTGCCTACAGACTAGCGGGGAACCAAGAGACCCAGTACTTC
v_call: TRBV7-6; d_call: TRBD2; j_call: TRBJ2-1; clone_size: NA; cdr3_aa: CASSPGTSGSNEQFF; cdr3_nt: TGTGCCAGCAGCCCCGGGACTAGCGGGAGCAATGAGCAGTTCTTC
v_call: TRBV19; d_call: TRBD1; j_call: TRBJ1-1; clone_size: NA; cdr3_aa: CASSFRQGLMNTEAFF; cdr3_nt: TGTGCCAGTAGTTTCCGACAGGGCCTGATGAACACTGAAGCTTTCTTT
v_call: TRBV30; d_call: NA; j_call: TRBJ1-2; clone_size: NA; cdr3_aa: CAWRSGANYGYTF; cdr3_nt: TGTGCCTGGAGGTCGGGGGCTAACTATGGCTACACCTTC
v_call: TRBV19; d_call: TRBD1; j_call: TRBJ2-7; clone_size: NA; cdr3_aa: CASSSGQGAYEQYF; cdr3_nt: TGTGCCAGTAGTAGTGGACAGGGGGCATACGAGCAGTACTTC
v_call: TRBV2; d_call: TRBD1; j_call: TRBJ1-6; clone_size: once; cdr3_aa: CASSSLQQGRLGSPLHF; cdr3_nt: TGTGCCAGCAGTTCCCTCCAACAGGGGAGGTTAGGATCACCCCTCCACTTT
v_call: TRBV29-1; d_call: NA; j_call: TRBJ2-3; clone_size: NA; cdr3_aa: CSVRYTDTQYF; cdr3_nt: TGCAGCGTGCGATACACAGATACGCAGTATTTT
v_call: TRBV5-1; d_call: TRBD1; j_call: TRBJ1-1; clone_size: NA; cdr3_aa: CASSLNNRQGAVPAFF; cdr3_nt: TGCGCCAGCAGCCTGAATAATCGACAGGGGGCAGTTCCAGCTTTCTTT
v_call: TRBV9; d_call: NA; j_call: TRBJ2-1; clone_size: NA; cdr3_aa: CASSVVQVYNEQFF; cdr3_nt: TGTGCCAGCAGCGTAGTACAGGTCTACAATGAGCAGTTCTTC
v_call: TRBV19; d_call: TRBD1; j_call: TRBJ2-5; clone_size: NA; cdr3_aa: CASSPGTGVREETQYF; cdr3_nt: TGTGCCAGTAGTCCGGGGACAGGGGTAAGGGAAGAGACCCAGTACTTC
v_call: TRBV6-5; d_call: NA; j_call: TRBJ2-1; clone_size: NA; cdr3_aa: CASTTGYEQFF; cdr3_nt: TGTGCCAGCACTACGGGGTATGAGCAGTTCTTC
v_call: TRBV7-8; d_call: NA; j_call: TRBJ2-7; clone_size: NA; cdr3_aa: CASSLALAGGGGEQYF; cdr3_nt: TGTGCCAGCAGCTTAGCGTTGGCAGGGGGCGGGGGCGAGCAGTACTTC
v_call: TRBV18; d_call: TRBD1; j_call: TRBJ1-1; clone_size: NA; cdr3_aa: CASLEGAQTEAFF; cdr3_nt: TGTGCCAGCTTGGAGGGGGCGCAGACTGAAGCTTTCTTT
v_call: TRBV24-1; d_call: NA; j_call: TRBJ1-5; clone_size: NA; cdr3_aa: CATSDPSWVGEGQPQHF; cdr3_nt: TGTGCCACCAGTGATCCATCCTGGGTTGGGGAGGGTCAGCCCCAGCATTTT
v_call: TRBV5-1; d_call: NA; j_call: TRBJ1-5; clone_size: NA; cdr3_aa: CASRLTANQPQHF; cdr3_nt: TGCGCCAGCAGGTTGACAGCTAATCAGCCCCAGCATTTT
v_call: TRBV7-9; d_call: TRBD2; j_call: TRBJ2-3; clone_size: NA; cdr3_aa: CASSFTGTSRTDTQYF; cdr3_nt: TGTGCCAGCAGCTTCACCGGGACTAGCCGCACAGATACGCAGTATTTT
v_call: TRBV6-1; d_call: NA; j_call: TRBJ2-5; clone_size: NA; cdr3_aa: CASSDTFQETQYF; cdr3_nt: TGTGCCAGCAGTGACACTTTCCAAGAGACCCAGTACTTC
v_call: TRBV11-2; d_call: NA; j_call: TRBJ2-7; clone_size: NA; cdr3_aa: CASSLFGGEQYF; cdr3_nt: TGTGCCAGCAGCCTTTTTGGGGGGGAGCAGTACTTC